Sequencing of this T cell receptor (beta chain) was carried out in a study of shared clonotypes between healthy human individuals. General study findings and limits: Non-shared clonotypes had lower generation probabilities than those shared by all four donors.

The authors distributed each subset's genomic DNA evenly over several immunoSEQ plates. Profiled with immunoSEQ multiplex PCR; TCRdb holds only in-frame clones, not every one. The sample records just over 2,000,000 clones, 95% being singletons. This clone has only one observation. Its antigen is unidentified. The CDR3 has 15 amino acids. V lost 10 bases and J lost 8; bases outside the gene matches: 12. Germline V gene data show CDR1 as LNHDA and CDR2 as SQIVND (reference sequence). The rearrangement uses TRBV19 and TRBJ1-6, with 9 bases aligning to TRBD1. This receptor was taken from a young man in good health. Sample: naive CD4+ T cells sorted from blood. Documented subset: CD45RA+ positively selected. Written as DNA, the CDR3 is TGTGCCACTACAATCCGGGACAGGGTAGATTCACCCCTCCACTTT. Protein product: CATTIRDRVDSPLHF.